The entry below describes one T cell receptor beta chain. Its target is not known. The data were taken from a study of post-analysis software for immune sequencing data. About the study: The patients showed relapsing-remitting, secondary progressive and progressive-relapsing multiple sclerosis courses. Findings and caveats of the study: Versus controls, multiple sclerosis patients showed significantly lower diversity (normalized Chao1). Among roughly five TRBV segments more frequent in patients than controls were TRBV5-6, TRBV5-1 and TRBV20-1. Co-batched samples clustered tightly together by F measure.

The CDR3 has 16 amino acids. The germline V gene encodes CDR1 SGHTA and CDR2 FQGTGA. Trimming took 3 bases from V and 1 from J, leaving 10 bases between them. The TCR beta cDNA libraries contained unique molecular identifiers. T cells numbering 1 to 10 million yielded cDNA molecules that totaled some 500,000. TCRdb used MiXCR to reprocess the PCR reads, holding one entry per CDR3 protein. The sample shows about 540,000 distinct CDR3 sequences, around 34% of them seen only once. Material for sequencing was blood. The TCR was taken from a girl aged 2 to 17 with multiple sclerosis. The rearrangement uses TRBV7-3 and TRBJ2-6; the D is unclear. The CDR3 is CASSFQVPSGANVLTF. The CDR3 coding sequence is TGTGCCAGCAGCTTTCAGGTCCCATCTGGGGCCAACGTCCTGACTTTC.